The present TCR beta chain was sequenced within a study of T-cell memory formation after mild COVID-19 (dated by TCRdb to the early 2020s). Background on the whole study: TCR sequence clusters from the two donors were found to be largely donor specific. In a couple of donors, T-cell clones that expanded and contracted after mild COVID-19 were tracked by sequencing TCRalpha and TCRbeta repertoires over time. The cohort was made up of two young adult volunteers, one female and one male, who were previously healthy.

These reads were obtained on an Illumina NovaSeq 6000. TCRalpha and TCRbeta cDNA libraries were built by 5'RACE with constant-segment primers, adding sample barcodes and unique molecular identifiers. RNA was extracted from every sample with Trizol reagent. Library amplification was performed in two PCR steps, and a second sample barcode and Illumina TruSeq adapters were introduced in the second step. Sequencing of the libraries was done on an Illumina NovaSeq, producing 2 x 150 bp paired-end reads. In the paper's pipeline: Demultiplexing of reads and collapsing into UMI-guided consensus sequences were performed with migec v1.2.7. With mixcr v2.1.11, UMI consensuses were aligned to TRA and TRB V and J templates and assembled into clonotypes. A clonotype was counted as expanded or contracted only if both edgeR and NoisET called the change significant, with noise models trained on biological replicates. For edgeR calls, the thresholds were a false discovery rate-adjusted p below 0.01 and a log2 fold-change of 1. PCA with hierarchical clustering of max-normalized trajectories of the 1000 most abundant clonotypes was used as exploratory dynamics analysis. Separately sequenced CD4+ and CD8+ repertoires were used to assign a CD4 or CD8 phenotype to each responding clone. Using fastp trimming at Q25 and MiXCR clonotype assembly, TCRdb reanalyzed the public sequencing data and kept in-frame beta chains. Records with the same CDR3 protein are collapsed into one entry carrying the most frequent genes and DNA. These V and J calls originate from TCRdb's pipeline instead of the authors' own analysis. The sample contains about 150,000 distinct CDR3 sequences, 25% of them found a single time. The top ten clonotypes cover less than 25% of the sample.

This clonotype was counted between two and nine times. Its antigen specificity is not known. Within one base of it there is no much larger clone, and no base qualities were kept. Study-wide findings and limitations: Some responding clones were detected in pre-infection memory, suggesting pre-existing cross-reactive memory T cells joined the SARS-CoV-2 response. The study covered only a couple of mild cases, and larger cohorts including severe cases with pre-infection samples were considered necessary. The second-wave clones that peaked on day 37 were not confirmed to be SARS-CoV-2 specific. Clones that contracted from day 15 to 85 showed balanced CD4/CD8 phenotypes, whereas a second wave of clones that expanded from day 15 to 37 leaned towards CD4+. Contracting CD4+ clones turned up mainly in the CM and EM memory subsets, whereas EMRA was where CD8+ clones were enriched.

Ficoll-Paque density gradient centrifugation was the method used to isolate PBMCs. Between the V and J ends, shortened by 3 bases and 2 bases respectively, the junction contains 8 bases. The CDR3 starts with the cysteine, ends with the phenylalanine, and has 13 residues. Of all the DNA, just the CDR3 is kept, 39 bases in frame from base 1. The source material was PBMCs or a T cell subset sorted from them (not recorded which). The sequence came from an adult woman who had mild COVID-19 (a few samples of this study predate the infection). The sample titles of this study are shuffled in the database, so cell type and time point are left out; the donor was told from shared clones. The sequence links TRBV12-3 or TRBV12-4 to TRBJ2-7; the D gene is perhaps TRBD2, on 6 matching bases. The nucleotide sequence is TGTGCCAGCAGTTTGACTAGTCCCTACGAGCAGTACTTC. This encodes CASSLTSPYEQYF.